These T cell receptor beta chains were read from a single sample in a study of cytomegalovirus exposure and HLA in healthy donors. Clones were read by immunoSEQ multiplex PCR, and TCRdb kept only the in-frame ones, dropping some. The sample yields approximately 76,000 clones, about two thirds seen once. The sequenced sample was PBMCs. The source is a man aged 25-45 years in good health and CMV-seropositive. Both conserved end residues are part of each CDR3. D genes are given only for firm matches. Clone size is shown for a subset of rows, as once, few, many or a class of expanded clone.

j_call: TRBJ2-3; d_call: TRBD2; clone_size: -; v_call: TRBV5-4; cdr3_aa: CASSLRTSGLTDTQYF; cdr3_nt: TGTGCCAGCAGCCTGAGGACTAGCGGCCTCACAGATACGCAGTATTTT
j_call: TRBJ2-1; d_call: -; clone_size: -; v_call: TRBV20-1; cdr3_aa: CSASVGDEQFF; cdr3_nt: TGCAGTGCTAGTGTGGGAGATGAGCAGTTCTTC
j_call: TRBJ2-5; d_call: TRBD2; clone_size: few; v_call: TRBV19; cdr3_aa: CASSKGLAAFETQYF; cdr3_nt: TGTGCCAGTAGTAAGGGACTAGCGGCCTTTGAGACCCAGTACTTC
j_call: TRBJ2-7; d_call: -; clone_size: few; v_call: TRBV27; cdr3_aa: CASSIRGAGEQYF; cdr3_nt: TGTGCCAGCAGTATCAGAGGCGCGGGGGAGCAGTACTTC
j_call: TRBJ2-7; d_call: -; clone_size: -; v_call: TRBV18; cdr3_aa: CASSPSVGSAYEQYF; cdr3_nt: TGTGCCAGCTCACCGTCCGTGGGTAGCGCCTACGAGCAGTACTTC
j_call: TRBJ2-5; d_call: -; clone_size: -; v_call: TRBV5-1; cdr3_aa: CASSLQTGGETQYF; cdr3_nt: TGCGCCAGCAGCTTGCAGACAGGAGGCGAGACCCAGTACTTC
j_call: TRBJ2-2; d_call: TRBD2; clone_size: few; v_call: TRBV30; cdr3_aa: CAWSTGLAGAVGELFF; cdr3_nt: TGTGCCTGGAGTACCGGACTAGCGGGGGCTGTCGGGGAGCTGTTTTTT
j_call: TRBJ2-7; d_call: TRBD1; clone_size: -; v_call: TRBV5-6; cdr3_aa: CASSGGTGGFEQYF; cdr3_nt: TGTGCCAGCAGCGGCGGGACAGGGGGTTTCGAGCAGTACTTC
j_call: TRBJ2-3; d_call: -; clone_size: -; v_call: TRBV13; cdr3_aa: CASSYRVTDTQYF; cdr3_nt: TGTGCCAGCAGCTACAGGGTCACAGATACGCAGTATTTT
j_call: TRBJ2-7; d_call: TRBD1; clone_size: few; v_call: TRBV27; cdr3_aa: CASSADRGGYEQYF; cdr3_nt: TGTGCCAGCAGTGCGGACAGGGGTGGATACGAGCAGTACTTC
j_call: TRBJ1-5; d_call: TRBD1; clone_size: -; v_call: TRBV7-8; cdr3_aa: CASSLGNPGQRNQPQHF; cdr3_nt: TGTGCCAGCAGCTTAGGGAACCCGGGACAGAGAAATCAGCCCCAGCATTTT
j_call: TRBJ2-3; d_call: TRBD2; clone_size: -; v_call: TRBV11-3; cdr3_aa: CASSLGSAGGLDTQYF; cdr3_nt: TGTGCCAGCAGCTTAGGGTCAGCGGGAGGGTTGGATACGCAGTATTTT
j_call: TRBJ2-1; d_call: TRBD1; clone_size: -; v_call: TRBV28; cdr3_aa: CASSSPGQFDNEQFF; cdr3_nt: TGTGCCAGCAGTTCACCGGGACAGTTTGACAATGAGCAGTTCTTC
j_call: TRBJ2-1; d_call: -; clone_size: -; v_call: TRBV7-6; cdr3_aa: CASSSLAEHNEQFF; cdr3_nt: TGTGCCAGCAGCTCGTTAGCGGAGCACAATGAGCAGTTCTTC
j_call: TRBJ2-5; d_call: TRBD1; clone_size: -; v_call: TRBV5-1; cdr3_aa: CASSSTGGPGLAQYF; cdr3_nt: TGCGCCAGCAGCTCTACAGGGGGACCGGGTTTGGCCCAGTACTTC
j_call: TRBJ2-2; d_call: -; clone_size: few; v_call: TRBV2; cdr3_aa: CASKGGTGGTGELFF; cdr3_nt: TGTGCCAGCAAAGGGGGAACAGGCGGGACCGGGGAGCTGTTTTTT
j_call: TRBJ1-6; d_call: TRBD1; clone_size: few; v_call: TRBV7-6; cdr3_aa: CASSLQGENNSPLHF; cdr3_nt: TGTGCCAGCAGCCTTCAGGGGGAGAATAATTCACCCCTCCACTTT
j_call: TRBJ1-1; d_call: -; clone_size: -; v_call: TRBV6-5; cdr3_aa: CASRHDRANTEAFF; cdr3_nt: TGTGCCAGCAGACACGACAGAGCGAACACTGAAGCTTTCTTT
j_call: TRBJ2-7; d_call: -; clone_size: -; v_call: TRBV28; cdr3_aa: CASSLPGRHEQYF; cdr3_nt: TGTGCCAGCAGTTTGCCAGGGAGGCACGAGCAGTACTTC
j_call: TRBJ1-1; d_call: -; clone_size: -; v_call: TRBV6-5; cdr3_aa: CASSGPGKRETEAFF; cdr3_nt: TGTGCCAGCAGTGGCCCGGGGAAAAGGGAGACTGAAGCTTTCTTT
j_call: TRBJ1-3; d_call: -; clone_size: -; v_call: TRBV21-1; cdr3_aa: CASSTSGQGTRF; cdr3_nt: TGTGCCAGCAGCACTTCTGGACAGGGCACCCGGTTT
j_call: TRBJ2-7; d_call: TRBD2; clone_size: -; v_call: TRBV28; cdr3_aa: CASSIPTSGLTYEQYF; cdr3_nt: TGTGCCAGCAGTATACCAACTAGCGGGCTGACCTACGAGCAGTACTTC
j_call: TRBJ1-3; d_call: TRBD1; clone_size: few; v_call: TRBV19; cdr3_aa: CASSGTGGGNTIYF; cdr3_nt: TGTGCCAGTAGTGGTACAGGGGGTGGAAACACCATATATTTT
j_call: TRBJ2-7; d_call: TRBD1; clone_size: -; v_call: TRBV7-3; cdr3_aa: CASSFRDREYEQYF; cdr3_nt: TGTGCCAGCAGCTTCCGGGACAGGGAGTACGAGCAGTACTTC
j_call: TRBJ2-7; d_call: -; clone_size: few; v_call: TRBV6-6; cdr3_aa: CASSYQQGIGQYF; cdr3_nt: TGTGCCAGCAGTTATCAACAGGGTATCGGGCAGTACTTC
j_call: TRBJ1-1; d_call: -; clone_size: -; v_call: TRBV2; cdr3_aa: CASSDPLNTEAFF; cdr3_nt: TGTGCCAGCAGTGACCCATTGAACACTGAAGCTTTCTTT
j_call: TRBJ2-7; d_call: -; clone_size: -; v_call: TRBV5-4; cdr3_aa: CASSLGGGAGPYEQYF; cdr3_nt: TGTGCCAGCAGCTTGGGTGGGGGGGCCGGGCCCTACGAGCAGTACTTC
j_call: TRBJ2-1; d_call: -; clone_size: few; v_call: TRBV10-3; cdr3_aa: CAISLADNEQFF; cdr3_nt: TGTGCCATCAGCCTCGCGGACAATGAGCAGTTCTTC
j_call: TRBJ1-2; d_call: -; clone_size: few; v_call: TRBV4-1; cdr3_aa: CASSQGPLRSYGYTF; cdr3_nt: TGCGCCAGCAGCCAAGGCCCTCTCCGGTCGTATGGCTACACCTTC
j_call: TRBJ1-3; d_call: -; clone_size: -; v_call: TRBV6-6; cdr3_aa: CASSYGIGLLNTIYF; cdr3_nt: TGTGCCAGCAGTTACGGGATAGGACTGTTGAACACCATATATTTT
j_call: TRBJ2-1; d_call: -; clone_size: few; v_call: TRBV5-5; cdr3_aa: CASSLGRQDLGEQFF; cdr3_nt: TGTGCCAGCAGCTTGGGGAGACAGGATTTGGGTGAGCAGTTCTTC
j_call: TRBJ2-7; d_call: TRBD2; clone_size: -; v_call: TRBV27; cdr3_aa: CASKLAGAAYEQYF; cdr3_nt: TGTGCCAGCAAACTAGCGGGAGCGGCCTACGAGCAGTACTTC
j_call: TRBJ2-7; d_call: -; clone_size: few; v_call: TRBV29-1; cdr3_aa: CSVELDKPYEQYF; cdr3_nt: TGCAGCGTTGAGCTTGACAAACCCTACGAGCAGTACTTC
j_call: TRBJ1-2; d_call: TRBD1; clone_size: few; v_call: TRBV27; cdr3_aa: CASSPGQGARDGYTF; cdr3_nt: TGTGCCAGCAGTCCGGGACAGGGGGCAAGGGATGGCTACACCTTC
j_call: TRBJ2-3; d_call: TRBD2; clone_size: once; v_call: TRBV28; cdr3_aa: CASSSGTSGSGADTQYF; cdr3_nt: TGTGCCAGCAGTTCCGGGACTAGCGGGAGTGGCGCAGATACGCAGTATTTT
j_call: TRBJ1-5; d_call: -; clone_size: -; v_call: TRBV27; cdr3_aa: CASSFTGLDQPQHF; cdr3_nt: TGTGCCAGCAGTTTCACAGGGTTGGATCAGCCCCAGCATTTT
j_call: TRBJ1-1; d_call: TRBD1; clone_size: -; v_call: TRBV5-1; cdr3_aa: CASSSNSGTGFGAFF; cdr3_nt: TGCGCCAGCAGCTCAAATTCCGGGACAGGGTTTGGAGCTTTCTTT
j_call: TRBJ1-5; d_call: TRBD1; clone_size: -; v_call: TRBV7-8; cdr3_aa: CASSFTGGDQPQHF; cdr3_nt: TGTGCCAGCAGCTTCACAGGGGGCGATCAGCCCCAGCATTTT
j_call: TRBJ2-3; d_call: TRBD2; clone_size: -; v_call: TRBV7-7; cdr3_aa: CASSLNGGARDTQYF; cdr3_nt: TGTGCCAGCAGCTTAAACGGGGGGGCGAGAGATACGCAGTATTTT
j_call: TRBJ1-1; d_call: -; clone_size: few; v_call: TRBV27; cdr3_aa: CASSPRRRTEEAFF; cdr3_nt: TGTGCCAGCAGCCCCAGGAGAAGGACAGAAGAAGCTTTCTTT
j_call: TRBJ2-2; d_call: -; clone_size: -; v_call: TRBV11-3; cdr3_aa: CASSLDPRQLFF; cdr3_nt: TGTGCCAGCAGCTTAGATCCCAGGCAGCTGTTTTTT
j_call: TRBJ2-4; d_call: TRBD1; clone_size: few; v_call: TRBV5-1; cdr3_aa: CASSLQGAGNIQYF; cdr3_nt: TGCGCCAGCAGCTTACAGGGGGCCGGAAACATTCAGTACTTC
j_call: TRBJ2-1; d_call: TRBD2; clone_size: few; v_call: TRBV6-4; cdr3_aa: CASSDSTSGGAEQFF; cdr3_nt: TGTGCCAGCAGTGACTCGACTAGCGGGGGGGCTGAGCAGTTCTTC
j_call: TRBJ2-2; d_call: TRBD2; clone_size: few; v_call: TRBV6-1; cdr3_aa: CATGGGSGTGELFF; cdr3_nt: TGTGCCACCGGGGGGGGCAGTGGCACCGGGGAGCTGTTTTTT
j_call: TRBJ1-4; d_call: -; clone_size: -; v_call: TRBV6-5; cdr3_aa: CASSYSTGVGEKLFF; cdr3_nt: TGTGCCAGCAGTTACTCAACAGGTGTTGGGGAAAAACTGTTTTTT